This is a list of T cell receptor beta chains from one sample in a study of long-term antiretroviral therapy in people with HIV. Method: immunoSEQ multiplex PCR; TCRdb's copy keeps in-frame clones and lacks some. The table includes about 17,000 clones, around 81% detected once. Sequencing used unsorted PBMCs, obtained 0.3 years before starting antiretroviral therapy. The receptors were sampled from a man aged 45-65 years with HIV. Both conserved end residues are part of each CDR3. A D gene is named only where the DNA matches it firmly. Only part of the rows carry a size: once, few, many, or a class if the clone is expanded.

DNA: TGTGCCAGCTCCCGAAAAGGGGCAGCCCTAGCCAAAAACATTCAGTACTTC
CDR3: CASSRKGAALAKNIQYF
D: NA
size: NA
V: TRBV27
J: TRBJ2-4

DNA: TGTGCCAGCAGTTACTTCGGGACTGGGTCCTACGAGCAGTACTTC
CDR3: CASSYFGTGSYEQYF
D: NA
size: NA
V: TRBV6-5
J: TRBJ2-7

DNA: TGTGCCTGGAGTGTAAAAAGCTCGAGGACAGCTGGCCACTTGAACACTGAAGCTTTCTTT
CDR3: CAWSVKSSRTAGHLNTEAFF
D: NA
size: NA
V: TRBV30
J: TRBJ1-1

DNA: TGTGCCAGTAGTCCCGGCGCCCGAGAGACCCAGTACTTC
CDR3: CASSPGARETQYF
D: NA
size: NA
V: TRBV19
J: TRBJ2-5

DNA: TGTGCCAGCAGCGTAGATTGGACAGGGAGCGGAAAGACCCAGTACTTC
CDR3: CASSVDWTGSGKTQYF
D: TRBD1
size: NA
V: TRBV9
J: TRBJ2-5

DNA: TGTGCCAGCAGGGTACCGGGACTAGCGCCTTACGAGCAGTACTTC
CDR3: CASRVPGLAPYEQYF
D: TRBD2
size: once
V: TRBV7-9
J: TRBJ2-7

DNA: TGTGCCTGGAGCCGGACGGCGGACTCTGGGGCCAACGTCCTGACTTTC
CDR3: CAWSRTADSGANVLTF
D: NA
size: few
V: TRBV30
J: TRBJ2-6

DNA: TGTGCCAGCAGCTTGTGGACAGGGCACAATCAGCCCCAGCATTTT
CDR3: CASSLWTGHNQPQHF
D: TRBD1
size: NA
V: TRBV5-6
J: TRBJ1-5

DNA: TGTGCCAGCTCACCACAGGAAAGTGAAGAGACCCAGTACTTC
CDR3: CASSPQESEETQYF
D: NA
size: NA
V: TRBV18
J: TRBJ2-5

DNA: TGTGCCAGCAGTTTCCGACAAACTGGAAACACCATATATTTT
CDR3: CASSFRQTGNTIYF
D: NA
size: NA
V: TRBV28
J: TRBJ1-3

DNA: TGCGCCAGCAGCCGAAAGACAGGGATCAATCAGCCCCAGCATTTT
CDR3: CASSRKTGINQPQHF
D: TRBD1
size: few
V: TRBV4-3
J: TRBJ1-5

DNA: TGCGCCAGCAGCCAAGAACCAGGGCAAACTTACTCTGGGGCCAACGTCCTGACTTTC
CDR3: CASSQEPGQTYSGANVLTF
D: NA
size: NA
V: TRBV4-1
J: TRBJ2-6

DNA: TGTGCCACCAACTACGGGGGGGATTATTTTCGGGAGCAGTACTTC
CDR3: CATNYGGDYFREQYF
D: TRBD2
size: NA
V: TRBV28
J: TRBJ2-7

DNA: TGTGCCAGCAGCTTAGTCCTAGGGAACACTGAAGCTTTCTTT
CDR3: CASSLVLGNTEAFF
D: NA
size: NA
V: TRBV7-9
J: TRBJ1-1

DNA: TGTGCCAGCAGTTATGGACAACTCGATGGTAATTCACCCCTCCACTTT
CDR3: CASSYGQLDGNSPLHF
D: NA
size: few
V: TRBV6-5
J: TRBJ1-6

DNA: TGTGCCAGCAGCTCCCGGGACACCGGTTCGCCCCTCCACTTT
CDR3: CASSSRDTGSPLHF
D: NA
size: NA
V: TRBV7-6
J: TRBJ1-6

DNA: TGCGCCAGCAGGCAAACAGGGATTTACTCACCCCTCCACTTT
CDR3: CASRQTGIYSPLHF
D: NA
size: NA
V: TRBV5-1
J: TRBJ1-6

DNA: TGTGCCAGCAGTCCCCCCGGGACAGGGAACGAAAAACTGTTTTTT
CDR3: CASSPPGTGNEKLFF
D: TRBD1
size: once
V: TRBV6-5
J: TRBJ1-4

DNA: TGCAGCCATATAAGGGACACTGAAGCTTTCTTT
CDR3: CSHIRDTEAFF
D: NA
size: NA
V: TRBV20-1
J: TRBJ1-1

DNA: TGTGCCAGCAGCTTAGCCACAGGGGGCAGGGATGGCTACACCTTC
CDR3: CASSLATGGRDGYTF
D: TRBD1
size: few
V: TRBV7-6
J: TRBJ1-2

DNA: TGTGCCAGCAGCTTTTCCGTGAAAGGCTACACCTTC
CDR3: CASSFSVKGYTF
D: NA
size: NA
V: TRBV7-9
J: TRBJ1-2

DNA: TGTGCCAGCTCACCACGGTCCGGACAGAGCTCCTACGAGCAGTACTTC
CDR3: CASSPRSGQSSYEQYF
D: NA
size: NA
V: TRBV18
J: TRBJ2-7

DNA: TGTGCCACCAGCAGAAGACTAGCGGACAATGAGCAGTTCTTC
CDR3: CATSRRLADNEQFF
D: TRBD2
size: few
V: TRBV15
J: TRBJ2-1

DNA: TGTGCCAGCAGCGGCCGGACTAGCGGGGGGTATACGCAGTATTTT
CDR3: CASSGRTSGGYTQYF
D: TRBD2
size: NA
V: TRBV5-8
J: TRBJ2-3

DNA: TGTGCTAGTGGCGGCGACGGTTCTGGGGCCAACGTCCTGACTTTC
CDR3: CASGGDGSGANVLTF
D: NA
size: NA
V: TRBV12-5
J: TRBJ2-6

DNA: TGTGCCAGCAGCCCCAGAGGGGTGGCTAATGAAAAACTGTTTTTT
CDR3: CASSPRGVANEKLFF
D: NA
size: NA
V: TRBV11-2
J: TRBJ1-4

DNA: TGCGCCAGCAGCCACCTACTAGCGGGAGTGAAGTACTTC
CDR3: CASSHLLAGVKYF
D: TRBD2
size: NA
V: TRBV4-1
J: TRBJ2-4

DNA: TGTGCCAGTTTTTCGGGGGCTCGTTACACCGGGGAGCTGTTTTTT
CDR3: CASFSGARYTGELFF
D: NA
size: NA
V: TRBV19
J: TRBJ2-2

DNA: TGTGCCTGGAGTGGGGGTTCGACTGAAGCTTTCTTT
CDR3: CAWSGGSTEAFF
D: NA
size: NA
V: TRBV30
J: TRBJ1-1

DNA: TGTGCCAGCAGCCCACTCCGGGACACAAACACTGAAGCTTTCTTT
CDR3: CASSPLRDTNTEAFF
D: NA
size: NA
V: TRBV7-3
J: TRBJ1-1

DNA: TGTGCCAGCTCACCGACTAGCGGGGGCGCCGGCGGCACAGATACGCAGTATTTT
CDR3: CASSPTSGGAGGTDTQYF
D: TRBD2
size: NA
V: TRBV18
J: TRBJ2-3